Shown below are 7 T cell receptor beta chains from a single sample sequenced in a study of CD8+CD57+ T cells in acquired aplastic anemia. Profiles of TCR beta VDJ and CDR3 were generated from a genomic DNA template. Using its own MiXCR run on the reads, TCRdb lists one record per CDR3 protein. Here the sample spans approximately 190,000 distinct CDR3 sequences, less than 65% being singletons. The material sequenced was sorted CD4+, CD8+, or CD8+CD57+ T cells (not recorded which) from PBMCs. These receptors were collected from a human donor with severe aplastic anemia or a healthy control (not recorded which).

This clonotype was seen just once. This sequence joins TRBV7-9 and TRBJ2-7; D call uncertain. Trimming took off 5 bases at V and 6 bases at J, with 8 bases between the two ends. Germline CDR1 reads SEHNR; CDR2 reads FQNEAQ (reference sequence). This CDR3 comprises 11 residues. CDR3 sequence: CASSVVSEQYF. The DNA for the CDR3 is TGTGCCAGCAGCGTCGTCTCCGAGCAGTACTTC.

This clonotype was detected only a few times. The J gene is TRBJ2-7, the V gene TRBV28; D is perhaps TRBD1 or TRBD2 (7 bases each). V gave up 2 bases and J gave up 3 bases, with 11 bases separating them. Germline V CDR1 and CDR2: MDHEN, SYDVKM. The CDR3 totals 14 residues. CDR3 sequence reads: CASSLQGDYYEQYF. CDR3 in DNA: TGTGCCAGCAGTTTACAGGGGGACTACTACGAGCAGTACTTC. The full variable domain, its missing parts supplied by reference TRBV28 and TRBJ2-7, is DVKVTQSSRYLVKRTGEKVFLECVQDMDHENMFWYRQDPGLGLRLIYFSYDVKMKEKGDIPEGYSVSREKKERFSLILESASTNQTSMYLCASSLQGDYYEQYFGPGTRLTVT.

Here the CDR3 DNA reads TGTGCCAGCAGGTATTCCGGGGAGCTGTTTTTT. Amino acid sequence: CASRYSGELFF. The rearrangement links TRBV7-2 to TRBJ2-2, with no clear D. V was cut by 6 bases and J by 6 bases, with 5 bases left in between. The germline gives CDR1 SGHTA, CDR2 FQGNSA. The CDR3 length is 11 residues. The entire variable domain, with the rest obtained from reference TRBV7-2 and TRBJ2-2, is as follows: GAGVSQSPSNKVTEKGKDVELRCDPISGHTALYWYRQSLGQGLEFLIYFQGNSAPDKSGLPSDRFSAERTGGSVSTLTIQRTQQEDSAVYLCASRYSGELFFGEGSRLTVL.

Notes on this clonotype: One junction end disagrees with the germline gene, perhaps due to a read error. The chain recombines TRBV7-6 with TRBJ1-1; no clear D. The germline V gene encodes CDR1 SGHVS and CDR2 FNYEAQ. This CDR3 is 15 amino acids long. Here the CDR3 DNA reads TGTGCCAGCGGCCAAGATTGGAGGTTGAACACTGAAGCATTCTTT. This codes for CASGQDWRLNTEAFF. Drawing the rest from reference TRBV7-6 and TRBJ1-1, the complete variable domain is GAGVSQSPRYKVTKRGQDVALRCDPISGHVSLYWYRQALGQGPEFLTYFNYEAQQDKSGLPNDRFSAERPEGSISTLTIQRTEQRDSAMYRCASGQDWRLNTEAFFGQGTRLTVV.

This clonotype was picked up one time. The chain uses TRBV2 and TRBJ2-3, with 9 bases lining up with TRBD2. Germline values: CDR1 SNHLY, CDR2 FYNNEI. This CDR3 spans 17 amino acids. Trimming at V came to 7 bases and at J to 3 bases, leaving 14 bases not matched to a gene. CDR3 in DNA: TGTGCCAGCATTATAAAAGTAGCGGGAGTACGGACAGATACGCAGTATTTT. Amino acids: CASIIKVAGVRTDTQYF.

J is TRBJ1-2 and V is TRBV4-3, with D maybe TRBD1 (6 bases). The CDR3 has 16 residues. The V end lost 0 bases, the J end lost 5 bases, and 16 bases lay between the germline ends. CDR1 is LGHNA, CDR2 YSLEER, per germline. CDR3 sequence reads: CASSQEGGGAGYGYTF. Written as DNA, the CDR3 is TGCGCCAGCAGCCAAGAGGGTGGGGGCGCGGGATATGGCTACACCTTC.

This clonotype has more than one count but fewer than ten. The chain carries TRBV20-1 and TRBJ2-7; a possible D gene is TRBD2 (6 bases). CDR3 size: 14 residues. V was trimmed by 4 bases and J by 5 bases, leaving 18 bases between them. The germline CDR1 and CDR2 sequences are DFQATT and SNEGSKA (reference sequence). The CDR3 nucleotides read TGCAGTGCTACTAAGGAGGGGATGGGGAACGAGCAGTACTTC. This gives the protein CSATKEGMGNEQYF.